This T cell receptor beta chain emerged from a study of cytomegalovirus exposure and HLA in healthy donors. As to this clone: What it recognizes is unknown.

Study-wide results and limits: A later analysis found common viral pathogens apparently linked to several of the most significant clusters. Roughly uniform depth of sequencing across donors was assumed in presence/absence analyses.

The CDR3 totals 18 residues. V gave up 5 bases and J gave up 2 bases; unmatched junction bases: 11. In germline, CDR1 is SGHTA, CDR2 FQGNSA. PCR primers comprised 60 Vbeta and 13 Jbeta primers. Sequencing used immunoSEQ multiplex PCR; TCRdb keeps in-frame clones, though not all of them. Among roughly 150,000 clones listed, over 70% were seen once. This TCR was sampled from a man in his thirties or forties in good health and CMV-seronegative. Sequenced sample: PBMCs. J is TRBJ2-5 and V is TRBV7-2; TRBD2 aligns across 13 bases. CDR3 DNA: TGTGCCAGCAGCCCTAGGGGGACTAGCGGGGAGTGGCAAGAGACCCAGTACTTC. As protein: CASSPRGTSGEWQETQYF.